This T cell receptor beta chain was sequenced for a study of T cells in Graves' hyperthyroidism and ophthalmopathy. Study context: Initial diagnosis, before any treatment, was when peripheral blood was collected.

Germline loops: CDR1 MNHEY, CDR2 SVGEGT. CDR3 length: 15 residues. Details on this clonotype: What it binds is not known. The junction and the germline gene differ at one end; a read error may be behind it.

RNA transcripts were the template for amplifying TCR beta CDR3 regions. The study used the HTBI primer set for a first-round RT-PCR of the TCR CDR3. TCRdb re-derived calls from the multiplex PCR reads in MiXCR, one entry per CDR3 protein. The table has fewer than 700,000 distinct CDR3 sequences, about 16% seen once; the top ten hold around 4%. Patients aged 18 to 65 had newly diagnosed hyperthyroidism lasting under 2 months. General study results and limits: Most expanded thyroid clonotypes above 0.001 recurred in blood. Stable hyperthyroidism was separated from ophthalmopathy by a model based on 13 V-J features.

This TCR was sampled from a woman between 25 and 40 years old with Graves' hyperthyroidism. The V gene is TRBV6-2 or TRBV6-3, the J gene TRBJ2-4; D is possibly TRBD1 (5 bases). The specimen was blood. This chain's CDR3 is CASSSRQIANNIQYF. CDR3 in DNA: TGTGCCAGCAGTTCCAGACAGATAGCCAATAACATTCAGTACTTC.